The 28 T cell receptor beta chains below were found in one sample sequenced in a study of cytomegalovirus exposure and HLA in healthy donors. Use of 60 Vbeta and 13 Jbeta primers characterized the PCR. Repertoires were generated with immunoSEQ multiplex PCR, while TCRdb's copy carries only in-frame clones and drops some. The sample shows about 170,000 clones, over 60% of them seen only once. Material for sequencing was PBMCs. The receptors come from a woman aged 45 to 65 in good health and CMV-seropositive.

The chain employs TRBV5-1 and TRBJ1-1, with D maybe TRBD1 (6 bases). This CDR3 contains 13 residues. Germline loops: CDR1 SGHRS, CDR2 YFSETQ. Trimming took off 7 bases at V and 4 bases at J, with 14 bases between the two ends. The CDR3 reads CASHGQPPTEAFF. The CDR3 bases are TGCGCCAGCCATGGACAGCCCCCCACTGAAGCTTTCTTT.

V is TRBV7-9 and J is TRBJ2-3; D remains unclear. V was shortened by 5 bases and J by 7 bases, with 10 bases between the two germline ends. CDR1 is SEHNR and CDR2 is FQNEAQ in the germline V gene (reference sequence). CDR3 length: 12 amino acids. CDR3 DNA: TGTGCCAGCAGCGTAGATTCAAATACGCAGTATTTT. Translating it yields CASSVDSNTQYF.

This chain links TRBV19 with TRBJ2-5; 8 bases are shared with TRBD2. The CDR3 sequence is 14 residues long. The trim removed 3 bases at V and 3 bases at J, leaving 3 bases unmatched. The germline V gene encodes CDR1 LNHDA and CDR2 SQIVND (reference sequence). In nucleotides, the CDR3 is TGTGCCAGTAGTATGGGGACTAGTAAAGAGACCCAGTACTTC. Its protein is CASSMGTSKETQYF.

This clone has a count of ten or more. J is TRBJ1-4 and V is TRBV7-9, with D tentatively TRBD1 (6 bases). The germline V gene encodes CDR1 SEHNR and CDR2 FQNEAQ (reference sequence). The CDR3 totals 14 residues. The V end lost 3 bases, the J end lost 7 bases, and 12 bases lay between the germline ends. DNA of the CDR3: TGTGCCAGCAGCTTTGGGGGCGTGTTTGAAAAACTGTTTTTT. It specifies CASSFGGVFEKLFF. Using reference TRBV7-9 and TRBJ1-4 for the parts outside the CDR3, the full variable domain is DTGVSQNPRHKITKRGQNVTFRCDPISEHNRLYWYRQTLGQGPEFLTYFQNEAQLEKSRLLSDRFSAERPKGSFSTLEIQRTEQGDSAMYLCASSFGGVFEKLFFGSGTQLSVL.

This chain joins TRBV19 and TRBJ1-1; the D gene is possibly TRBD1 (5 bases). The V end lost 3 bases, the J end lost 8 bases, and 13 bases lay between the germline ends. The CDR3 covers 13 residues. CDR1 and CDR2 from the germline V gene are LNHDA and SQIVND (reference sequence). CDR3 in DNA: TGTGCCAGTAGTATTGACAGAAGACTCGAAGCTTTCTTT. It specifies CASSIDRRLEAFF.

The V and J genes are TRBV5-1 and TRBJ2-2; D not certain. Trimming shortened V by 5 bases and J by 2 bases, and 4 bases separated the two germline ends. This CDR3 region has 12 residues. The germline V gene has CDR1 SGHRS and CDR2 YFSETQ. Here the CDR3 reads CASSKNTGELFF. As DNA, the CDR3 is TGCGCCAGCAGTAAAAACACCGGGGAGCTGTTTTTT. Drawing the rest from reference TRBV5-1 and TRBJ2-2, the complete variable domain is KAGVTQTPRYLIKTRGQQVTLSCSPISGHRSVSWYQQTPGQGLQFLFEYFSETQRNKGNFPGRFSGRQFSNSRSEMNVSTLELGDSALYLCASSKNTGELFFGEGSRLTVL.

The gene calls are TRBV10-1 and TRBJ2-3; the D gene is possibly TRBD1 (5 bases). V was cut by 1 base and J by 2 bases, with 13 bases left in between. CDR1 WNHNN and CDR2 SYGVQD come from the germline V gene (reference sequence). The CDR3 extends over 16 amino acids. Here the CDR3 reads CASSEFDSPITDTQYF. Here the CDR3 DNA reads TGCGCCAGCAGTGAGTTCGACAGCCCAATCACAGATACGCAGTATTTT.

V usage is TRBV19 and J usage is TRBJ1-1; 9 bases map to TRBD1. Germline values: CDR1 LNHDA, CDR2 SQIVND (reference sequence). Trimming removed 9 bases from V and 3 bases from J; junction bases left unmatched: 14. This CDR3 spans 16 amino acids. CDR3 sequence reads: CASRGPTGGSYTEAFF. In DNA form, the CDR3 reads TGTGCCAGCCGGGGGCCTACAGGGGGCTCTTACACTGAAGCTTTCTTT.

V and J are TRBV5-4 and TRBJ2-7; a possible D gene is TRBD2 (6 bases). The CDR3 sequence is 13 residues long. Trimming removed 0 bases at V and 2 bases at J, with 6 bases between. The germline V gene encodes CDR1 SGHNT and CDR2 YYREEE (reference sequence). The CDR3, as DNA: TGTGCCAGCAGCTTGGGCGGGACCTACGAGCAGTACTTC. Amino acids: CASSLGGTYEQYF.

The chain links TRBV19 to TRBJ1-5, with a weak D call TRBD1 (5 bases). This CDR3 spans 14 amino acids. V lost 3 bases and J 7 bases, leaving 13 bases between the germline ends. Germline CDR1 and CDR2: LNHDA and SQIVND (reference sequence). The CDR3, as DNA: TGTGCCAGTAGTATCCGGGCAGGGTACCAGCCCCAGCATTTT. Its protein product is CASSIRAGYQPQHF. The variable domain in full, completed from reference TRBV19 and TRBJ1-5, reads DGGITQSPKYLFRKEGQNVTLSCEQNLNHDAMYWYRQDPGQGLRLIYYSQIVNDFQKGDIAEGYSVSREKKESFPLTVTSAQKNPTAFYLCASSIRAGYQPQHFGDGTRLSIL.

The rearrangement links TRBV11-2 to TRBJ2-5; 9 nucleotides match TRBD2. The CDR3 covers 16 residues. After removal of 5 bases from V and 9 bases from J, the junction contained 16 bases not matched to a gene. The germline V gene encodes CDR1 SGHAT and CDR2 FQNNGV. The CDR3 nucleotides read TGTGCCAGCAGCCCAAGAGGTCTAGCGGGGATTCGGGCCCAGTACTTC. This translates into CASSPRGLAGIRAQYF.

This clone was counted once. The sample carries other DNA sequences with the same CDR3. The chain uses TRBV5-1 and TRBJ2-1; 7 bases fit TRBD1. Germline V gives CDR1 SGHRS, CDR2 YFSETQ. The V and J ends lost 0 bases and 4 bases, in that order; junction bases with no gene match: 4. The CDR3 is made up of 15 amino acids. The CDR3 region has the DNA TGCGCCAGCAGCTTGGTCCCGGGACAGTACAATGAGCAGTTCTTC. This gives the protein CASSLVPGQYNEQFF.

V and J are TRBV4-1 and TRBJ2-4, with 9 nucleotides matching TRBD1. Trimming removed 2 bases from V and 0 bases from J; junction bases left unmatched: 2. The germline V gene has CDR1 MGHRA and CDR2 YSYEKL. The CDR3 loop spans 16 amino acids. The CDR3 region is CASSQTGGRAKNIQYF. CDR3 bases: TGCGCCAGCAGCCAAACAGGGGGCCGAGCCAAAAACATTCAGTACTTC.

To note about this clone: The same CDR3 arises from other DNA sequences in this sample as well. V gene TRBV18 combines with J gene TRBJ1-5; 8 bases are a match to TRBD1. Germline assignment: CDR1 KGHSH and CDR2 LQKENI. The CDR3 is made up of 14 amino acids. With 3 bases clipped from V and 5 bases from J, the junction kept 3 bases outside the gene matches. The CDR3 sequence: CASSPTGVYQPQHF. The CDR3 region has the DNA TGTGCCAGCTCACCGACAGGGGTGTATCAGCCCCAGCATTTT.

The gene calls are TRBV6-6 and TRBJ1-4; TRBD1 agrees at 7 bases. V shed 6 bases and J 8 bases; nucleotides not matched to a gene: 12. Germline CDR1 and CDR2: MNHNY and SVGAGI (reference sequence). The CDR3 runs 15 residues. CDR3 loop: CASSFSSSQGEKLFF. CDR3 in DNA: TGTGCCAGCAGCTTTTCATCGTCACAGGGGGAAAAACTGTTTTTT.

CDR3 DNA sequence: TGTGCCAGCAGCCCCAGCGGGAGGGAACGCAATGAGCAGTTCTTC. This encodes CASSPSGRERNEQFF. This chain uses TRBV7-8 with TRBJ2-1; 10 bases map to TRBD2. This CDR3 region has 15 residues. Germline V lookup: CDR1 SGHVS, CDR2 FQNEAQ. V lost 5 bases and J lost 6; bases outside the gene matches: 7.

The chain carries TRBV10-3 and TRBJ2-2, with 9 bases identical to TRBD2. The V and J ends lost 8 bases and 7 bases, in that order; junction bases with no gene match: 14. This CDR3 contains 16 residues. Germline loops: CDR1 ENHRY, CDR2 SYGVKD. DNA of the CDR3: TGTGCCATCGGCTCAGCTAGCGGGAAGGTTGGCGGGGAGCTGTTTTTT. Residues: CAIGSASGKVGGELFF.

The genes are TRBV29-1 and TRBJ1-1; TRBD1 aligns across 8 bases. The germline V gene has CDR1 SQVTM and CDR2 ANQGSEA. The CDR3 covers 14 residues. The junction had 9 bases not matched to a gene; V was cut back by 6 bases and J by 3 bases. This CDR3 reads CSVSPGQEYTEAFF. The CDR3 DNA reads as TGCAGCGTCTCACCGGGACAGGAGTACACTGAAGCTTTCTTT.

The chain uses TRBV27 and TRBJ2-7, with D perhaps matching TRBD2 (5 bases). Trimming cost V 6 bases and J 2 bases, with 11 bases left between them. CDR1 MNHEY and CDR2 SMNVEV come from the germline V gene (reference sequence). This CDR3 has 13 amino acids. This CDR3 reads CASRGSGTYEQYF. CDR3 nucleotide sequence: TGTGCCAGCAGGGGCAGCGGAACCTACGAGCAGTACTTC.

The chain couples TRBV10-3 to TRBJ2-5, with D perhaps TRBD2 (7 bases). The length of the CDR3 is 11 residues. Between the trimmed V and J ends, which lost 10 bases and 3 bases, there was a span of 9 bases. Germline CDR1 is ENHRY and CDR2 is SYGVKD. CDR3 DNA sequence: TGTGCCAGCGGGGGCAAAGAGACCCAGTACTTC. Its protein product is CASGGKETQYF.

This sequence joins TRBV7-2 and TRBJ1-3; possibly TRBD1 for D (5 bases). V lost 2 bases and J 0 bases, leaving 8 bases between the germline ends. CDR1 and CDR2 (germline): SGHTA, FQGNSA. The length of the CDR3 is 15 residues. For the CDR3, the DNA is TGTGCCAGCAGCTTAACGACAGTCTCTGGAAACACCATATATTTT. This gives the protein CASSLTTVSGNTIYF.

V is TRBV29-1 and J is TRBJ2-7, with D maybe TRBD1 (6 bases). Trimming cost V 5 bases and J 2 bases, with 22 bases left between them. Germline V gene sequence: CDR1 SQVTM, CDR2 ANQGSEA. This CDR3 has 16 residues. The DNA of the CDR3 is TGCAGCGTTACTGACCCCCAGGGGTCTAATCCCTACGAGCAGTACTTC. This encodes CSVTDPQGSNPYEQYF.

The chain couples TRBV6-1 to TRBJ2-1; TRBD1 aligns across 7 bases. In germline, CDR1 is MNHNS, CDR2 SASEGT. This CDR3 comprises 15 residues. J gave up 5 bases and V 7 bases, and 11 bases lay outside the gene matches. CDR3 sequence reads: CASTLATGRDNEQFF. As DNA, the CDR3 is TGTGCCAGCACCCTGGCGACAGGGAGAGACAATGAGCAGTTCTTC.

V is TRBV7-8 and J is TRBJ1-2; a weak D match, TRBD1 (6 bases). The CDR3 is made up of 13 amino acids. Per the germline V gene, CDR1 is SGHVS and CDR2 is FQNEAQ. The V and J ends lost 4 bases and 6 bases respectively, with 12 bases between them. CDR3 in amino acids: CASSSTGADGYTF. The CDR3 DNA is TGTGCCAGCAGCTCGACAGGAGCGGATGGCTACACCTTC.

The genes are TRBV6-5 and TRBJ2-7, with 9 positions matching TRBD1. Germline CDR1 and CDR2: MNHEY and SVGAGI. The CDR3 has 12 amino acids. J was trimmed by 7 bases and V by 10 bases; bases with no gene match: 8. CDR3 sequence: CATSQGAGEQYF. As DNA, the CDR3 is TGTGCCACCTCACAGGGGGCGGGGGAGCAGTACTTC.

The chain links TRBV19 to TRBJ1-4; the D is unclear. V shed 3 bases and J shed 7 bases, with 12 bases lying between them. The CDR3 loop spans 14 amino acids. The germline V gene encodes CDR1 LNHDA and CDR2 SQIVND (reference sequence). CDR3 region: CASSILNGREKLFF. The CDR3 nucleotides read TGTGCCAGTAGTATCCTGAATGGGCGTGAAAAACTGTTTTTT.

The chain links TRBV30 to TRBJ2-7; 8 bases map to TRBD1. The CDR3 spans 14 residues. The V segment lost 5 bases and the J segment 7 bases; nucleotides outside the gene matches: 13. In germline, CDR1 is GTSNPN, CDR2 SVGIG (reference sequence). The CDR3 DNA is TGTGCCTGGGGGAAGCTCCGACAGGGGATTGAGCAGTACTTC. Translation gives CAWGKLRQGIEQYF.

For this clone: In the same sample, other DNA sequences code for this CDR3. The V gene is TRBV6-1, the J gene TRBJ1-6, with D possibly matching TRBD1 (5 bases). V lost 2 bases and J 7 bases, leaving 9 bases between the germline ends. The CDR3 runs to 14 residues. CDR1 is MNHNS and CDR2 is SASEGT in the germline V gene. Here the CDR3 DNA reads TGTGCCAGCAGTGAACAGGGTAAAAATTCACCCCTCCACTTT. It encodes CASSEQGKNSPLHF.